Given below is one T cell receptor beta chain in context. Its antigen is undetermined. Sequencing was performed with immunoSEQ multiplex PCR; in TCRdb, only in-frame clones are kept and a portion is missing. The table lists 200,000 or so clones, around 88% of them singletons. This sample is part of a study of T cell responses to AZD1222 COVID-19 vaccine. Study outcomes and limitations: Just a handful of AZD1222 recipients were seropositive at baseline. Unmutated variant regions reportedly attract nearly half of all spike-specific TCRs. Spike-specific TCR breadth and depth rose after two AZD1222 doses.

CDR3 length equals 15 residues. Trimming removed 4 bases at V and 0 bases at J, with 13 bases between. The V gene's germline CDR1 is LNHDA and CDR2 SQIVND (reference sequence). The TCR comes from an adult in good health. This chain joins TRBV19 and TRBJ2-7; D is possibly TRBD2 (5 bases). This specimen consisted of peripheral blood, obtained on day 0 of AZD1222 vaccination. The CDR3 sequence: CASSTSTGSSYEQYF. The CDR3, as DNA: TGTGCCAGTAGTACCTCGACGGGGAGCTCCTACGAGCAGTACTTC.